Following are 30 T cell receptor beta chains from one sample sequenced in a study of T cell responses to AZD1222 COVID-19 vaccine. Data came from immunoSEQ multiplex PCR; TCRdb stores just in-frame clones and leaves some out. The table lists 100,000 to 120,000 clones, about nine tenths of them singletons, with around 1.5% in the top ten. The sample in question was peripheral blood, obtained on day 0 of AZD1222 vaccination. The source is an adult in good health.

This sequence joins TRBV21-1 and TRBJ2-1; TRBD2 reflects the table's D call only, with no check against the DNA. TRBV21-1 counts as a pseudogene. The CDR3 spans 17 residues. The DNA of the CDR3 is TGTGCCAGCACCGGACTAGCGGGGGGTCGCTCCTACAATGAGCAGTTCTTC. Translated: CASTGLAGGRSYNEQFF.

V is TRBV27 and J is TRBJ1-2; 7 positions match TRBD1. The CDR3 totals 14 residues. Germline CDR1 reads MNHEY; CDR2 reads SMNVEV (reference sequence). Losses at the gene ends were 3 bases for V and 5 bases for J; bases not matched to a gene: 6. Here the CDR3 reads CASSFLGQAYGYTF. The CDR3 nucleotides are TGTGCCAGCAGTTTTCTCGGACAGGCGTATGGCTACACCTTC.

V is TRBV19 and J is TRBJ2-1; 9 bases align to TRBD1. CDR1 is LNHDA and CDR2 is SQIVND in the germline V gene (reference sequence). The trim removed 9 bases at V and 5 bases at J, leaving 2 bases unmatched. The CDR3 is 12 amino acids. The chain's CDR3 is CASGTGHNEQFF. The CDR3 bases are TGTGCCAGCGGGACAGGGCACAATGAGCAGTTCTTC.

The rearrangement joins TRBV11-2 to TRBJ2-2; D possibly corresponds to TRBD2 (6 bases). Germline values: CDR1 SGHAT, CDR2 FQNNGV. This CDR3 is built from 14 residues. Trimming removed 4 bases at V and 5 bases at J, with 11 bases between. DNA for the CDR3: TGTGCCAGCAGCTCCCACGGGGGTACCGGGGAGCTGTTTTTT. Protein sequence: CASSSHGGTGELFF.

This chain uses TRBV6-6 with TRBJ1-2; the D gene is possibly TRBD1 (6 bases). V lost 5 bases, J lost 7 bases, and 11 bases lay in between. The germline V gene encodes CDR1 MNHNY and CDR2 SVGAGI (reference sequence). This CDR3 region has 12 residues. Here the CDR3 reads CASSPRGAGYTF. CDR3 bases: TGTGCCAGCAGTCCCCGGGGGGCTGGCTACACCTTC.

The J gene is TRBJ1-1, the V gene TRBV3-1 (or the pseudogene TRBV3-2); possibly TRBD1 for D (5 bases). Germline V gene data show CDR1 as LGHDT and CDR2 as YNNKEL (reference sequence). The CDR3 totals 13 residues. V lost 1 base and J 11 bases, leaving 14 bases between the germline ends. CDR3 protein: CASSQGRGSGAFF. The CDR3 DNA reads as TGTGCCAGCAGCCAAGGGAGGGGATCTGGCGCTTTCTTT.

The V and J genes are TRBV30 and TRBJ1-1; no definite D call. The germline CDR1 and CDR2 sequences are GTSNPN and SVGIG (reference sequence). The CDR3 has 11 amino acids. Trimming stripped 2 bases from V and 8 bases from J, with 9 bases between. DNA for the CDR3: TGTGCCTGGAGTTTGGGAGGAGAAGCTTTCTTT. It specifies CAWSLGGEAFF.

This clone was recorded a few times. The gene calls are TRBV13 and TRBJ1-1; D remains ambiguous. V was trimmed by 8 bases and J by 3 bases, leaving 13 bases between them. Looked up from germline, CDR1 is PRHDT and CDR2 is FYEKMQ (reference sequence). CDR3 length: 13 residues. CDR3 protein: CASRLGADTEAFF. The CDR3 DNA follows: TGTGCCAGCCGTTTAGGAGCGGACACTGAAGCTTTCTTT.

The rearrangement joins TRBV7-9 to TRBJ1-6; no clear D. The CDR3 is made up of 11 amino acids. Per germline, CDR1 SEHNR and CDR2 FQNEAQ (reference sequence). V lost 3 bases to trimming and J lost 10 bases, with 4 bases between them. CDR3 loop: CASSFGSPLHF. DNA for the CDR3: TGTGCCAGCAGCTTTGGCTCACCCCTCCACTTT.

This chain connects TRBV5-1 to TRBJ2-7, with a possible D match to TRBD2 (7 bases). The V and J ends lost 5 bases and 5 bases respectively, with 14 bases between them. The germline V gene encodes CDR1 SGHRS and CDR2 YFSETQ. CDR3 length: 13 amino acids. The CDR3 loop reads CASRLGGPHEQYF. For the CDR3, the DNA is TGCGCCAGCAGGCTGGGGGGGCCCCACGAGCAGTACTTC.

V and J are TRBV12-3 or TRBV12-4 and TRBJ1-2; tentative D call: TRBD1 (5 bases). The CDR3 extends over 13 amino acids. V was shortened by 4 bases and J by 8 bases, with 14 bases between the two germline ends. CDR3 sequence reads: CASSYSGGSGYTF. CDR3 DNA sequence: TGTGCCAGCAGTTACTCTGGGGGAAGCGGCTACACCTTC.

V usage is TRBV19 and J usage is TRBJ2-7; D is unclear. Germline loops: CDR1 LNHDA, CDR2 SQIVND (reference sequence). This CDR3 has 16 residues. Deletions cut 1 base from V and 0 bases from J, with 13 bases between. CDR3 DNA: TGTGCCAGTAGTATAGGGACGAAGGGCCACTCCTACGAGCAGTACTTC. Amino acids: CASSIGTKGHSYEQYF.

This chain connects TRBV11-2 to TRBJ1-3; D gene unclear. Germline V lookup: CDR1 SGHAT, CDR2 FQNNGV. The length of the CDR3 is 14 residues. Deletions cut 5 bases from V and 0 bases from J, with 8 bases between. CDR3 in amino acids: CASSPSDSGNTIYF. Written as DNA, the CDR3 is TGTGCCAGCAGCCCATCAGACTCTGGAAACACCATATATTTT.

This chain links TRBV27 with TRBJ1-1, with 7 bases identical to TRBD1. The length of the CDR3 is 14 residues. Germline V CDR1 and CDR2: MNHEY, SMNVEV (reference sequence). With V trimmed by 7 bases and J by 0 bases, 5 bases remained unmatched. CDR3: CASIPGQMNTEAFF. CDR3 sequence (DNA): TGTGCCAGCATCCCGGGACAGATGAACACTGAAGCTTTCTTT.

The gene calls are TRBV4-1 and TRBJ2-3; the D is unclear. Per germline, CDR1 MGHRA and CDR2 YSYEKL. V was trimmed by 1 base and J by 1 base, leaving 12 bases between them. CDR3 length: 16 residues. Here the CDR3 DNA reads TGCGCCAGCAGCCAAGGTGGAATACCCGGCACAGATACGCAGTATTTT. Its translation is CASSQGGIPGTDTQYF.

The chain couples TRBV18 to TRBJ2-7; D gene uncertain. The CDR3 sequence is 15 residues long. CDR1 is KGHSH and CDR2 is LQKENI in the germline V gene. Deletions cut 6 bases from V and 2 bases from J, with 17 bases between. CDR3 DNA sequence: TGTGCCAGCTCCGCGGCCGCCCCGGAGACCTACGAGCAGTACTTC. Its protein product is CASSAAAPETYEQYF.

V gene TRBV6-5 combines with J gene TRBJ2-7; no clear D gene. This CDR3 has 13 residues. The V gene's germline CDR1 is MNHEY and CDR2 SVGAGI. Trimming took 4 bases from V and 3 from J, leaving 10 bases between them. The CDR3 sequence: CASSSPHLYEQYF. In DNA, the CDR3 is TGTGCCAGCAGTTCCCCTCACCTCTACGAGCAGTACTTC.

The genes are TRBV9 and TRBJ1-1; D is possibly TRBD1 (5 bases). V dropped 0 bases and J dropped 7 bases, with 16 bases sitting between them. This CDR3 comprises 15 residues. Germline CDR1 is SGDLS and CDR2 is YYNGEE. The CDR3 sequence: CASSVVETGTNEAFF. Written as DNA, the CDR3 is TGTGCCAGCAGCGTAGTCGAGACGGGGACCAATGAAGCTTTCTTT.

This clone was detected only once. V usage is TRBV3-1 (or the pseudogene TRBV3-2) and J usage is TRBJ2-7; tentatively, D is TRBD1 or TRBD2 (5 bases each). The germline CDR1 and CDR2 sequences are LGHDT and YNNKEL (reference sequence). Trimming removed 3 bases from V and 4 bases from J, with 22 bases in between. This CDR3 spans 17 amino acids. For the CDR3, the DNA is TGTGCCAGCAGCCAGCGCTTATGGACCGGGACCCAATACGAGCAGTACTTC. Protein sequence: CASSQRLWTGTQYEQYF.

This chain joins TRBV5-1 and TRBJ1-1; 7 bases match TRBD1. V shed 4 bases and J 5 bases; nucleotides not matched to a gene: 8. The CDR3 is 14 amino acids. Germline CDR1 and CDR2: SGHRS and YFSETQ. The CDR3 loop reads CASSKNTGETEAFF. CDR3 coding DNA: TGCGCCAGCAGCAAAAATACAGGGGAAACTGAAGCTTTCTTT.

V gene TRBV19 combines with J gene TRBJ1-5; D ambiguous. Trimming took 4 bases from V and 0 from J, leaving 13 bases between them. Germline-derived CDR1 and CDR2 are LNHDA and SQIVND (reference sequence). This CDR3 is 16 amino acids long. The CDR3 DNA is TGTGCCAGTAGTAGGCAGGCAGATTATAGCAATCAGCCCCAGCATTTT. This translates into CASSRQADYSNQPQHF.

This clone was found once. The CDR3 is CASSYTTVGGAPLHF. In DNA, the CDR3 is TGTGCCAGCAGTTATACAACGGTCGGGGGGGCACCCCTCCACTTT. The chain combines TRBV27 with TRBJ1-6; a possible D gene is TRBD1 (5 bases). V was shortened by 4 bases and J by 11 bases, with 18 bases between the two germline ends. CDR3 length equals 15 residues. The germline V gene encodes CDR1 MNHEY and CDR2 SMNVEV (reference sequence).

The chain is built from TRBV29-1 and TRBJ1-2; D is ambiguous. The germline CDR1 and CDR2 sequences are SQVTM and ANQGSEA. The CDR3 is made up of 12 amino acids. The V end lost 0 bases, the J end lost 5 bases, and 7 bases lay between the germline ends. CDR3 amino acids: CSVEEGSYGYTF. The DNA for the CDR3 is TGCAGCGTTGAAGAAGGGAGTTATGGCTACACCTTC.

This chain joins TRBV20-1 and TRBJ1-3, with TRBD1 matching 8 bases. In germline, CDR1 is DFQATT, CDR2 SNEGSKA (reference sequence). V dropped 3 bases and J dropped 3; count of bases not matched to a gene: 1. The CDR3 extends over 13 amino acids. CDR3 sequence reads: CSASDRGGNTIYF. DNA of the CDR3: TGCAGTGCTAGTGACAGGGGTGGAAACACCATATATTTT.

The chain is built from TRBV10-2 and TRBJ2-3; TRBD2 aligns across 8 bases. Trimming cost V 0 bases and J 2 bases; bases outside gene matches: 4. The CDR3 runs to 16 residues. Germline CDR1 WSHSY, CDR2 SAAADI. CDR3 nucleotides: TGCGCCAGCAGTGAGTCACTAGCGGTTAACACAGATACGCAGTATTTT. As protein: CASSESLAVNTDTQYF.

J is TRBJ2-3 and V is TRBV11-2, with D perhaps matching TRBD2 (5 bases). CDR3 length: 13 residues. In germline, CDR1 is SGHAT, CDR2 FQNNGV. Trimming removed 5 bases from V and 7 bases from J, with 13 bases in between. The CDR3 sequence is CASSLETRNTQYF. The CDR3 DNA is TGTGCCAGCAGCCTCGAAACTAGGAATACGCAGTATTTT.

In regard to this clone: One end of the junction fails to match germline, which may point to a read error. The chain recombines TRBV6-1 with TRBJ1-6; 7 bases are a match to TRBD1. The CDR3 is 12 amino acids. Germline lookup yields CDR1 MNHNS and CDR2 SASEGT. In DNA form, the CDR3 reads TGTGCCAGCAGGGAAGCGACAGGGACCCTCCACTTT. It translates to CASREATGTLHF.

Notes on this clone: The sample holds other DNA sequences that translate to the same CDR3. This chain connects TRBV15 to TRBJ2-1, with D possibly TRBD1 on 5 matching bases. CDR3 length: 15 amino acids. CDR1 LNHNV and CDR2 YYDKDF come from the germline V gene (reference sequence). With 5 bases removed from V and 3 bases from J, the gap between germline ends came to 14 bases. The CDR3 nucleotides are TGTGCCACCAGCTCCCCCGACAGAAACTACAATGAGCAGTTCTTC. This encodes CATSSPDRNYNEQFF.

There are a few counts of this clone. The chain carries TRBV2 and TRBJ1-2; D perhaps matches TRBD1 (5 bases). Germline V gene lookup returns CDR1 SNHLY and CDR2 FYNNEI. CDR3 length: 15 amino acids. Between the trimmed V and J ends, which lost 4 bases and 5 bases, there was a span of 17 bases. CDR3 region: CASSAQAGTAYGYTF. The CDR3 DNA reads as TGTGCCAGCAGTGCCCAGGCAGGGACGGCATATGGCTACACCTTC.

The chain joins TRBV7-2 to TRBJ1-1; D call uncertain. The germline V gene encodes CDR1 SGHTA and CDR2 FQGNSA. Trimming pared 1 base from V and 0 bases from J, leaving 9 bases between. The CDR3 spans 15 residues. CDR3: CASSLGGVMNTEAFF. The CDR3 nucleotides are TGTGCCAGCAGCTTAGGCGGGGTGATGAACACTGAAGCTTTCTTT.